The clone carrying this TCR beta chain was recorded many times. This entry is derived from a study of T cells in Graves' hyperthyroidism and ophthalmopathy. TCR beta CDR3 sequences were amplified from RNA transcripts. First-round RT-PCR targeting the TCR CDR3 was performed with the HTBI primer set. One entry per CDR3 protein, called by TCRdb with MiXCR from the multiplex PCR reads. Of 490,000 or so distinct CDR3 sequences listed, under 25% were seen once; the top ten hold roughly 49%. The germline V gene encodes CDR1 SGHAT and CDR2 FQNNGV. The CDR3 is made up of 12 amino acids. V lost 4 bases and J lost 9, with 12 bases in between.

The TCR originated in a woman aged 70 to 79 with Graves' ophthalmopathy. The chain employs TRBV11-2 and TRBJ1-1, with D possibly matching TRBD1 (5 bases). Sample: blood. The CDR3 loop reads CASSSRVVKAFF. CDR3 DNA: TGTGCCAGCAGCTCCAGGGTTGTAAAAGCTTTCTTT.